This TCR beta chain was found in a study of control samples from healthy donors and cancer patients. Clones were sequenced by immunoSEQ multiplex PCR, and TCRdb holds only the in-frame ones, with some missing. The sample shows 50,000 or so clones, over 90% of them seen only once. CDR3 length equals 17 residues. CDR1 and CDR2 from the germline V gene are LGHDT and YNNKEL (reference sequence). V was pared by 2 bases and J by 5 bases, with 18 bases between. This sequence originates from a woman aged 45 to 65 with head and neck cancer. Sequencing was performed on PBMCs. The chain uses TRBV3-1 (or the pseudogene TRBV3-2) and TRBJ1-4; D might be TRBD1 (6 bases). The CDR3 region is CASSQWSSGQNNEKLFF. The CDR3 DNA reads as TGTGCCAGCAGCCAATGGAGCTCCGGACAGAACAATGAAAAACTGTTTTTT.